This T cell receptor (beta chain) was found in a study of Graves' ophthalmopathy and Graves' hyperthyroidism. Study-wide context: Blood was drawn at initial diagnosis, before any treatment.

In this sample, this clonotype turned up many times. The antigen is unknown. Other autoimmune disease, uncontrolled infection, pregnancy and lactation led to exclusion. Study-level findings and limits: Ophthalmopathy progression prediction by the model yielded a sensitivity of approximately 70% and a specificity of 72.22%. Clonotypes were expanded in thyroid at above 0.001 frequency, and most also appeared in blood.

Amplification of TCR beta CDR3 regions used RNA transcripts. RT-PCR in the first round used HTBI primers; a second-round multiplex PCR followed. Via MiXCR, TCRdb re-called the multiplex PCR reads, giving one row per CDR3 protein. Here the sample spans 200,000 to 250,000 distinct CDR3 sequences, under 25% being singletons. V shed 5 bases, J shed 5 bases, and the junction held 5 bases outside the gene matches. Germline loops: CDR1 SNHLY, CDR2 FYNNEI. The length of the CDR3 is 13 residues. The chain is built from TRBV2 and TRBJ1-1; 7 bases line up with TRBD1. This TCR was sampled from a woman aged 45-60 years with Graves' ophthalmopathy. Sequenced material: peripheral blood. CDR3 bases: TGTGCCAGCAGTCGGACCAGGGGGACTGAAGCTTTCTTT. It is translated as CASSRTRGTEAFF.